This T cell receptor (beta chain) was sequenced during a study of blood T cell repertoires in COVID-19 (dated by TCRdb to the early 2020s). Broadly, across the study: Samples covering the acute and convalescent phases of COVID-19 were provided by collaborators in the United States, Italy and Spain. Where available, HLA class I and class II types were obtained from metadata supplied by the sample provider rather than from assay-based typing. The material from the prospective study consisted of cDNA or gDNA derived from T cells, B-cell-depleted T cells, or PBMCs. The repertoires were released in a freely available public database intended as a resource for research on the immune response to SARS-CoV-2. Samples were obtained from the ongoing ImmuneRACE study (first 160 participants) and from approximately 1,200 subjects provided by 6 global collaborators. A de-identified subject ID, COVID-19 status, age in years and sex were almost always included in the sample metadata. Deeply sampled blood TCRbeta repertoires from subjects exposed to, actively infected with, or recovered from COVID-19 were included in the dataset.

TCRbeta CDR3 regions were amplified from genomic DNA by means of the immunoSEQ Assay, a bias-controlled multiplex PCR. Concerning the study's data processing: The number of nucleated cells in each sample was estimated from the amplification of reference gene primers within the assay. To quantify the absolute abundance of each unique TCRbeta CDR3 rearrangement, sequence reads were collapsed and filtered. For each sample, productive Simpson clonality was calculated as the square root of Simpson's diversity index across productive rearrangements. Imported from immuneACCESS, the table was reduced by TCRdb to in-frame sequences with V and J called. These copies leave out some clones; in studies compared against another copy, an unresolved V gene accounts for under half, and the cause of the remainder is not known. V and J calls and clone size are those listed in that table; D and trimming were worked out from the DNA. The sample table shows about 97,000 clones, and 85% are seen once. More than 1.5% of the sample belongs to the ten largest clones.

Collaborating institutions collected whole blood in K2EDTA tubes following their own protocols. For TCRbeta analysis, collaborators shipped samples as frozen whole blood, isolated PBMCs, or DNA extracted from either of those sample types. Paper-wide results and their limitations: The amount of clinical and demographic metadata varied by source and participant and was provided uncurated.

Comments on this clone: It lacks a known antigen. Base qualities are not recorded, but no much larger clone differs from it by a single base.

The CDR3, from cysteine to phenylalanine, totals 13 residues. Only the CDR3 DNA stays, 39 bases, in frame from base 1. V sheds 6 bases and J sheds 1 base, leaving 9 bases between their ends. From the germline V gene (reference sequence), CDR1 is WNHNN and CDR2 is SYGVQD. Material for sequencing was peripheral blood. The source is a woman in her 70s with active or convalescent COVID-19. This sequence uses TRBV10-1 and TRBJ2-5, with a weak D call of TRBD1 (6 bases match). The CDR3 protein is CASSPGAQETQYF. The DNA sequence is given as TGCGCCAGCAGCCCAGGGGCCCAAGAGACCCAGTACTTC.